Detailed here is one T cell receptor beta chain. This clonotype was found a few times. The antigen it binds to is not known. Within one base of it there is no much larger clone, and no base qualities were kept. The data were obtained in a study of blood T cells in healthy people across ages (dated by TCRdb to the mid-2010s). Looking at the study overall: Template switching captured roughly one uniquely barcoded TCR beta cDNA molecule per two T cells in model experiments. Age-related changes in TCR beta repertoire diversity were measured in the study by deep sequencing normalized with unique cDNA molecular identifiers. The donors were split into four age groups: young (average about 16 years), middle-aged (about 40), aged (about 56) and long-lived (approximately 80). Donors of different ages were randomly distributed across sequencing lanes to avoid experimental bias. The study analyzed two additional independent replicas of 1 million unique cDNA reads from the same blood draw for two donors, one aged 18 to 30 and one aged 80 or older.

Paper-wide results and their limitations: Observed TCR beta diversity per million T cells fell roughly linearly with age, and a significant reduction was already apparent by age around 44. Estimates of total diversity based on one million sequenced T cells were regarded as lower bounds and as underestimates. A strong correlation was found between observed TCR beta diversity and the percentage of naive T cells measured by flow cytometry. Because the CMV infection status of the donors was unknown, age-related changes in expanded clonotypes may potentially have been confounded. The long-lived group showed more naive CD4+ T cells, fewer expanded clones and increased TCR diversity than the aged group, suggesting age selection. Because profiling used bulk unsorted PBMCs, naive and antigen-experienced compartments could not be compared conclusively.

After removal of 3 bases from V and 4 bases from J, the junction retains 5 bases not matched to a gene. As encoded in the germline V gene, CDR1 is SGHRS while CDR2 is YFSETQ. The CDR3 covers 16 residues, taking in both the cysteine and the phenylalanine. The CDR3 DNA has 48 bases and is translated from base 1. Library preparation employed 5' RACE. This sample was sequenced with an Illumina HiSeq 2500. A second PCR of about 7 to 12 cycles was performed with a sample-barcoded 5' primer and a J-beta primer mix. Each TCR beta cDNA molecule received a unique molecular identifier from a template-switch 5' adaptor carrying 12 random nucleotides. At least 2.5 million CDR3-containing paired-end reads were obtained from each sample. All of the RNA was converted into first-strand cDNA using the Mint cDNA synthesis kit, with a TRBC-specific oligonucleotide serving as the primer. After uracil-DNA glycosylase treatment, a first 18-cycle PCR used universal primers M1SS and BC2_uni_R on all cDNA. As for the authors' bioinformatics: Normalization of each sample was performed by random selection of 1 million high-quality reads, each carrying a distinct molecular identifier. Reads with shared molecular identifiers were discarded instead of being binned into consensus sequences. MiTCR, with a Q25 quality threshold and the strictest error-elimination algorithm, was used for CDR3 identification, clonotype clustering and error correction. A nonparametric unseen species model with Euler transformation was used to estimate a lower bound on total TCR beta diversity. TCRdb cleaned the public reads at Q25 with fastp, built clones with MiXCR and kept in-frame beta chains. Identical CDR3 protein sequences are pooled into one entry, listed with their most common genes and DNA. These V and J calls rely on TCRdb rather than the paper's analysis. Within this sample are over 950,000 distinct CDR3 sequences, with more than 30% of them counted one time only. About 12% of the sample goes to the ten largest clones.

The donors were roughly 40 Caucasian individuals from Russia, aged roughly 6 to 100 years, who were systemically healthy. Each donor gave ten milliliters of peripheral blood, collected into EDTA-treated Vacutainer tubes. Ficoll-Paque density-gradient centrifugation was used to isolate PBMCs, with at least 6.5 million obtained per sample. Trizol reagent was used to extract total RNA from the PBMCs, yielding at least 6 micrograms per sample. For every donor, an aliquot of PBMCs went through flow cytometry to measure the percentages of naive CD45RAhigh/CD27high T cells. The TCR comes from a man younger than 30 in good health. The V and J segments used are TRBV5-1 and TRBJ2-2; 11 middle bases align to TRBD2. Specimen: blood. The DNA is TGCGCCAGCAGCTCTACTAGCGGGGGAGCCACCGGGGAGCTGTTTTTT. It specifies CASSSTSGGATGELFF.